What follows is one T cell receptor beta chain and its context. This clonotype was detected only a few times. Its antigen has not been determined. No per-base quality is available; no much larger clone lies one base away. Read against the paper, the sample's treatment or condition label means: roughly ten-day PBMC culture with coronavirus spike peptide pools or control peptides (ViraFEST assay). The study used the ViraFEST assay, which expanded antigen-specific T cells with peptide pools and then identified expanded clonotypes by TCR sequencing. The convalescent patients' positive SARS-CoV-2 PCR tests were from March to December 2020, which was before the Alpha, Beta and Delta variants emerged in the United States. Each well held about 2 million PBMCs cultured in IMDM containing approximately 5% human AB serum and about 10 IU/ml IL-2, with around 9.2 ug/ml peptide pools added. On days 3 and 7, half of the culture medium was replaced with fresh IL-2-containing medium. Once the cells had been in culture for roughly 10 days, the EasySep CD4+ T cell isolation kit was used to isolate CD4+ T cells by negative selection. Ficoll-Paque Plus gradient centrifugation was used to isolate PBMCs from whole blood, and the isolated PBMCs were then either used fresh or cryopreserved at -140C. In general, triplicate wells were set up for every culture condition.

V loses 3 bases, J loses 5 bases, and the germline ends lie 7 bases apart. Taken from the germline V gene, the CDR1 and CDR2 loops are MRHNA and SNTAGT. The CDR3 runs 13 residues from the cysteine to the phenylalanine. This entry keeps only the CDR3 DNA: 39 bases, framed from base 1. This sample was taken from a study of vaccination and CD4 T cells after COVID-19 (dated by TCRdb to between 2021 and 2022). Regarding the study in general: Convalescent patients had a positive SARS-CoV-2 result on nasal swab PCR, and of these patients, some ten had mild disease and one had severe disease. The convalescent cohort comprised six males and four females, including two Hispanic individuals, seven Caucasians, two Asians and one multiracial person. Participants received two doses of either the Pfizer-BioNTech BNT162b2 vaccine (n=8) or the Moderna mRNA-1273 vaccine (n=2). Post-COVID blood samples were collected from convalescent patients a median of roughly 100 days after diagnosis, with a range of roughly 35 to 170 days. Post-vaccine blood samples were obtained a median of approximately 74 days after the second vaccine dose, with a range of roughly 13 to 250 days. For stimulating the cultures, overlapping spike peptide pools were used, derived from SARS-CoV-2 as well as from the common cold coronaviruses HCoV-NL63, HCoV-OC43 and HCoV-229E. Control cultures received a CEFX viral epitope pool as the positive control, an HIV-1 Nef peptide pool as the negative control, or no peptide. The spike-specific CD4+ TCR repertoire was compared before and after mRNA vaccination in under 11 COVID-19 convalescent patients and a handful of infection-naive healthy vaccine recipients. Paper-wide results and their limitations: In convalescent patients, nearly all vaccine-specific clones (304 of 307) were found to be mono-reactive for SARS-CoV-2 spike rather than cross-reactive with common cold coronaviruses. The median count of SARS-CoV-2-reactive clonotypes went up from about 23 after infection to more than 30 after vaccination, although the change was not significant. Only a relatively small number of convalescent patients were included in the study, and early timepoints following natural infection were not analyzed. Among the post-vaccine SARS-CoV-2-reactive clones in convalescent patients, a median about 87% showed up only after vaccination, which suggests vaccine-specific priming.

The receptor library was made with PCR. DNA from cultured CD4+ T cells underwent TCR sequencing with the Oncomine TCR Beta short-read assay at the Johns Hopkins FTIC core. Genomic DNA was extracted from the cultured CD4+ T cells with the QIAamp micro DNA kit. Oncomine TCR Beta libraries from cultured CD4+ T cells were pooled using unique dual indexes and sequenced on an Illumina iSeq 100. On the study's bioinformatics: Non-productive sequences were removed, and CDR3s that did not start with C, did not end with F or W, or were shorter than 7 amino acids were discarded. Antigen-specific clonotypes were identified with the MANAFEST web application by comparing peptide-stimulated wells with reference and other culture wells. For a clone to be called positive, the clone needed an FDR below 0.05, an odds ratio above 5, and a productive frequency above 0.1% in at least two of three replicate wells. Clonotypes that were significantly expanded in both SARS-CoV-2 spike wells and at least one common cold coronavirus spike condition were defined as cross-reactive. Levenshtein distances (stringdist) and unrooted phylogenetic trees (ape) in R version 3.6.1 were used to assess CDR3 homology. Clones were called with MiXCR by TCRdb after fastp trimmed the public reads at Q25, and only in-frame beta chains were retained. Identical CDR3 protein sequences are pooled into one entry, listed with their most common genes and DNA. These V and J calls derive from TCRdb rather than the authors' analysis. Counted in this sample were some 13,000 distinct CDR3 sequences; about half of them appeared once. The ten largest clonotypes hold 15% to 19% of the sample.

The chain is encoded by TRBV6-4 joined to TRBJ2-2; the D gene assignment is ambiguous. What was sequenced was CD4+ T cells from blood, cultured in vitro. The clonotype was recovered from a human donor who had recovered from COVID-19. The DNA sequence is TGTGCCAGCAGTGAATCCGTTACCGGGGAGCTGTTTTTT. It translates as CASSESVTGELFF.